The T cell receptor (beta chain) under discussion was sequenced for a study of blood T cell repertoires in COVID-19. Germline CDR1 and CDR2: SGHRS and YFSETQ. The ends were cut back, 5 bases at V and 0 bases at J, with 11 bases in the middle. CDR3 size: 14 residues. Original processing notes: Estimation of nucleated cell counts was performed using reference gene primer amplification. Using immunoSEQ multiplex PCR, the repertoire was profiled, and TCRdb retains in-frame clones only, with some absent. V and J calls and clone size are those listed in that table; D and trimming were worked out from the DNA. The table records roughly 450,000 clones, roughly 88% of them present only once. Participants, about 18 to 90 years old, spanned some 23 US areas. Two negative PCRs, clearance, or symptom resolution characterized the recovered Cohort 3 donors.

The genes are TRBV5-1 and TRBJ1-1; D may be TRBD1 (6 bases). This receptor was obtained from a man younger than 30 who had recovered from COVID-19. The sequencing sample was made of PBMCs or T cells enriched from blood (not recorded which). The CDR3 bases are TGCGCCAGCAGTCCGGACAGCATGAACACTGAAGCTTTCTTT. Its protein product is CASSPDSMNTEAFF.